Shown below are 15 T cell receptor beta chains from a single sample sequenced in a study of T-cell reconstitution after alpha-beta-depleted transplantation in children. A library of TCRbeta sequences, prepared with unique molecular identifiers, was generated. TCRdb used MiXCR to reprocess the PCR reads, holding one entry per CDR3 protein. This sample has approximately 300,000 distinct CDR3 sequences, with around 9.1% found just once. The input for sequencing was PBMCs, taken before TCRalphabeta/CD19-depleted stem cell transplant. All receptors derive from a boy in the first two years of life with acute myeloid leukemia, due to receive a stem cell transplant.

This clonotype was counted many times. This chain uses TRBV20-1 with TRBJ1-6; 7 positions match TRBD1. Per germline, CDR1 DFQATT and CDR2 SNEGSKA (reference sequence). After removal of 1 base from V and 9 bases from J, the junction contained 12 bases not matched to a gene. The CDR3 spans 16 residues. CDR3 nucleotides: TGCAGTGCTAGAGGAAGGGGGCGAGGGATGGCTTCACCCCTCCACTTT. Protein product: CSARGRGRGMASPLHF.

This clonotype has a count of ten or more. CDR3 DNA: TGTGCCATCAGTGAGTCAGCAGACAGCACACTCTACGAGCAGTACTTC. It encodes CAISESADSTLYEQYF. The chain joins TRBV10-3 to TRBJ2-7, with a possible D match to TRBD1 (5 bases). V was cut by 0 bases and J by 3 bases, with 15 bases left in between. The germline CDR1 and CDR2 sequences are ENHRY and SYGVKD. The CDR3 is 16 amino acids.

This clonotype was detected many times. The J gene is TRBJ2-7, the V gene TRBV7-8, with D possibly being TRBD1 (5 bases). The germline CDR1 and CDR2 sequences are SGHVS and FQNEAQ. The V end was cut by 2 bases, the J end by 2 bases, with 13 bases between. There are 15 residues in the CDR3. The CDR3: CASSLMRQRTYEQYF. CDR3 sequence (DNA): TGTGCCAGCAGCTTAATGAGACAGCGAACCTACGAGCAGTACTTC.

The sample holds many counts of this clonotype. This chain joins TRBV3-1 and TRBJ2-2, with D tentatively TRBD1 (5 bases). The CDR3 runs 16 residues. V lost 4 bases and J lost 3, with 15 bases in between. The germline V gene has CDR1 LGHDT and CDR2 YNNKEL (reference sequence). DNA of the CDR3: TGTGCCAGCAGCCGGGGCCCTAGGGCGGACACCGGGGAGCTGTTTTTT. It translates to CASSRGPRADTGELFF.

This clonotype was found many times. The chain links TRBV3-1 to TRBJ2-7; 12 bases are shared with TRBD2. Looked up from germline, CDR1 is LGHDT and CDR2 is YNNKEL (reference sequence). The CDR3 has 15 amino acids. The trim removed 4 bases at V and 5 bases at J, leaving 6 bases unmatched. CDR3 amino acids: CASSRLAGGIHEQYF. The CDR3 coding sequence is TGTGCCAGCAGCCGCCTAGCGGGAGGGATCCACGAGCAGTACTTC.

This clonotype was seen repeatedly, ten times or more. The chain combines TRBV6-1 with TRBJ2-7; D perhaps matches TRBD2 (5 bases). V shed 6 bases and J shed 3 bases, with 6 bases lying between them. This CDR3 has 11 residues. Germline CDR1 and CDR2: MNHNS and SASEGT. In DNA form, the CDR3 reads TGTGCCAGCAGACTAGTCTACGAGCAGTACTTC. Its translation: CASRLVYEQYF.

This clonotype was recorded at least ten times. The chain employs TRBV7-2 and TRBJ2-7; TRBD2 is a possible D gene (6 bases). The CDR3 contains 12 residues. Trimming took 4 bases from V and 6 from J, leaving 10 bases between them. Germline V gene data show CDR1 as SGHTA and CDR2 as FQGNSA. The CDR3 protein is CASSSTRLEQYF. DNA for the CDR3: TGTGCCAGCAGCTCGACTAGACTCGAGCAGTACTTC.

This clonotype was observed many times. The V call is TRBV5-1, the J call TRBJ2-3, with D possibly TRBD2 on 6 matching bases. The CDR3 spans 15 residues. The V and J ends lost 5 bases and 0 bases respectively, with 13 bases between them. Germline CDR1 reads SGHRS; CDR2 reads YFSETQ. The CDR3 DNA reads as TGCGCCAGCAGAATGGGCGGGGAGAGCACAGATACGCAGTATTTT. Translated: CASRMGGESTDTQYF.

In this sample, this clonotype turned up a few times. V is TRBV30 and J is TRBJ1-2, with TRBD1 matching over 8 bases. The germline V gene has CDR1 GTSNPN and CDR2 SVGIG (reference sequence). V gave up 3 bases and J gave up 7 bases; unmatched junction bases: 10. The CDR3 spans 14 residues. CDR3 coding DNA: TGTGCCTGGAGCCTGACAGGGGCGCTGGTTGGCTACACCTTC. Amino acids: CAWSLTGALVGYTF.

This clonotype was observed at least ten times. V and J are TRBV11-1 and TRBJ2-2, with D perhaps TRBD1 (5 bases). Trimming pared 5 bases from V and 7 bases from J, leaving 14 bases between. The CDR3 is 14 amino acids. Germline V gives CDR1 SGHAT, CDR2 FQDESV (reference sequence). DNA of the CDR3: TGTGCCAGCAGCAACCTGGGGCAGGGCGGGGAGCTGTTTTTT. Its protein product is CASSNLGQGGELFF. Together with reference TRBV11-1 and TRBJ2-2, the CDR3 gives the full variable domain: EAEVAQSPRYKITEKSQAVAFWCDPISGHATLYWYRQILGQGPELLVQFQDESVVDDSQLPKDRFSAERLKGVDSTLKIQPAELGDSAMYLCASSNLGQGGELFFGEGSRLTVL.

V is TRBV28 and J is TRBJ1-1; D not certain. Trimming took off 2 bases at V and 5 bases at J, with 18 bases between the two ends. Germline CDR1 is MDHEN and CDR2 is SYDVKM. This CDR3 region has 16 residues. This CDR3 is CASSLTEGTKYTEAFF. CDR3 sequence (DNA): TGTGCCAGCAGTTTAACCGAGGGCACGAAATATACTGAAGCTTTCTTT. Full variable domain (outside the CDR3, taken from reference TRBV28 and TRBJ1-1): DVKVTQSSRYLVKRTGEKVFLECVQDMDHENMFWYRQDPGLGLRLIYFSYDVKMKEKGDIPEGYSVSREKKERFSLILESASTNQTSMYLCASSLTEGTKYTEAFFGQGTRLTVV.

This clonotype was counted ten times or more. The chain is built from TRBV6-1 and TRBJ2-7; 11 bases are shared with TRBD2. This CDR3 region has 16 residues. Germline V gene data show CDR1 as MNHNS and CDR2 as SASEGT. The J segment lost 2 bases and the V segment lost 5 bases, leaving 8 bases of the junction unmatched. The CDR3 nucleotides are TGTGCCAGCAGTCTCTGGGGACTAGCGGTTACCTACGAGCAGTACTTC. Amino acid sequence: CASSLWGLAVTYEQYF.

This clonotype has ten or more counts. The chain recombines TRBV27 with TRBJ2-7; 7 bases map to TRBD1. Looked up from germline, CDR1 is MNHEY and CDR2 is SMNVEV (reference sequence). Trimming removed 6 bases from V and 3 bases from J; junction bases left unmatched: 8. There are 14 residues in the CDR3. The CDR3: CASSLQGSLYEQYF. In nucleotides, the CDR3 is TGTGCCAGCAGCCTACAGGGGTCTCTCTACGAGCAGTACTTC.

There are many counts of this clonotype. The V gene is TRBV20-1, the J gene TRBJ1-1; D is ambiguous. This CDR3 has 13 residues. Germline V gene sequence: CDR1 DFQATT, CDR2 SNEGSKA (reference sequence). Trimming removed 2 bases from V and 4 bases from J, with 11 bases in between. In DNA, the CDR3 is TGCAGTGCTAGAAGACTGGAGGGCACTGAAGCTTTCTTT. Amino acid sequence: CSARRLEGTEAFF.

This clonotype showed up many times. CDR3: CASSLPLMNTEAFF. The CDR3 nucleotides read TGTGCCAGCAGCCTTCCTCTCATGAACACTGAAGCTTTCTTT. The rearrangement uses TRBV14 and TRBJ1-1; D gene unclear. This CDR3 region has 14 residues. The germline CDR1 and CDR2 sequences are SGHDN and FVKESK. Trimming took 4 bases from V and 0 from J, leaving 9 bases between them.